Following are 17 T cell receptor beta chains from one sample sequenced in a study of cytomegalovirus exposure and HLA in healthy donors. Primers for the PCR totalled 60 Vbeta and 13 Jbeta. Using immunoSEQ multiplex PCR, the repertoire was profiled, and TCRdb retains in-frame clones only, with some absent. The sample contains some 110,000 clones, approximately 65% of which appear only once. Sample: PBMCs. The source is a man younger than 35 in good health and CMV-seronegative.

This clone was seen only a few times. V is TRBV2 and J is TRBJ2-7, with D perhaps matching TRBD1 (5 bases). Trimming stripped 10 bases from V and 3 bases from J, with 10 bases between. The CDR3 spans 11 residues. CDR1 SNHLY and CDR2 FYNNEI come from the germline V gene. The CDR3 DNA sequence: TGTGCCACCAGACAGTACTACGAGCAGTACTTC. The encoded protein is CATRQYYEQYF.

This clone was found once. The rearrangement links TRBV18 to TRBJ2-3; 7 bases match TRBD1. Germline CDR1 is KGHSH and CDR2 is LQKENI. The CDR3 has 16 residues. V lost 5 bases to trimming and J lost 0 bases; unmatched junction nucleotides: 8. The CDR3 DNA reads TGTGCCAGCTCAAAACAGGGGCCTGCTAGCACAGATACGCAGTATTTT. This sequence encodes CASSKQGPASTDTQYF.

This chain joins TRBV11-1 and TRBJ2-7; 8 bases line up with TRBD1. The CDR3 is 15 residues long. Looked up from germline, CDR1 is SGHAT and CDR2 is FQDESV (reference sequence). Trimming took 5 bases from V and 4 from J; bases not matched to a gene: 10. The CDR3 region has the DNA TGTGCCAGCAGCACGCAACCGACAGGGGCTTACGAGCAGTACTTC. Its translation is CASSTQPTGAYEQYF. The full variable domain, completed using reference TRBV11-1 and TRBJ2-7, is EAEVAQSPRYKITEKSQAVAFWCDPISGHATLYWYRQILGQGPELLVQFQDESVVDDSQLPKDRFSAERLKGVDSTLKIQPAELGDSAMYLCASSTQPTGAYEQYFGPGTRLTVT.

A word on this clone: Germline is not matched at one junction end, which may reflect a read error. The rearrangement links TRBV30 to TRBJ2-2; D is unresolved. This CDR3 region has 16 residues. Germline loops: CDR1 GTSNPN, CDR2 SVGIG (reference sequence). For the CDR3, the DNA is TGTGCCCGGAGTCGGGTCGGTGGCCTAGGCACCGGGGAGCTGTTTTTT. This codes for CARSRVGGLGTGELFF. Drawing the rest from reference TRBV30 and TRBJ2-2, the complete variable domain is SQTIHQWPATLVQPVGSPLSLECTVEGTSNPNLYWYRQAAGRGLQLLFYSVGIGQISSEVPQNLSASRPQDRQFILSSKKLLLSDSGFYLCARSRVGGLGTGELFFGEGSRLTVL.

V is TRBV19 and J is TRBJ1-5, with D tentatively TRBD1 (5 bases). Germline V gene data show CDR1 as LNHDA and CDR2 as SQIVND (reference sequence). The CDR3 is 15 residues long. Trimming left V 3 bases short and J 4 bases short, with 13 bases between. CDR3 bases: TGTGCCAGTAGTATCAGTCGGGGGAAAAATCAGCCCCAGCATTTT. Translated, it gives CASSISRGKNQPQHF.

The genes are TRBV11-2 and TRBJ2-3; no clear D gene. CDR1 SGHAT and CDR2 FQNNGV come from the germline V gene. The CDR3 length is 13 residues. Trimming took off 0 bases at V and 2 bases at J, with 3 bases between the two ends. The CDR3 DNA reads TGTGCCAGCAGCTTAGACTACACAGATACGCAGTATTTT. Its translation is CASSLDYTDTQYF.

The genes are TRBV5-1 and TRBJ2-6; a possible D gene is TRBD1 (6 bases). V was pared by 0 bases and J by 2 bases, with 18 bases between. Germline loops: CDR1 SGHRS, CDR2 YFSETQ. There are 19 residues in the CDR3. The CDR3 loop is CASSLARGQGNAGANVLTF. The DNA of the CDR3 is TGCGCCAGCAGCTTGGCCAGGGGTCAGGGAAATGCTGGGGCCAACGTCCTGACTTTC.

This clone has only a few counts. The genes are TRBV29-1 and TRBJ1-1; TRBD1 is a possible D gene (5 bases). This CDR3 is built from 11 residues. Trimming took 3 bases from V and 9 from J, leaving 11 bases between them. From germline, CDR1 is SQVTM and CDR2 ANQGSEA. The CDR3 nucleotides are TGCAGCGTTGATTCAGGGTACCAAGCTTTCTTT. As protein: CSVDSGYQAFF.

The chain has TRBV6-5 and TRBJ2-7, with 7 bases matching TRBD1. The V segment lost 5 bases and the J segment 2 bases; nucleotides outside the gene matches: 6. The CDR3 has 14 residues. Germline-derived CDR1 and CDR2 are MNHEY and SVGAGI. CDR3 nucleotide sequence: TGTGCCAGCAGTCCGACAGGGTCACCCTACGAGCAGTACTTC. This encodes CASSPTGSPYEQYF.

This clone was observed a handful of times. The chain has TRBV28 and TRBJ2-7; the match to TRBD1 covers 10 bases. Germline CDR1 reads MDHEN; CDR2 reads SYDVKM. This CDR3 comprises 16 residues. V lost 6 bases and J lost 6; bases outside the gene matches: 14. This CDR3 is CASRTGGVTLSGEQYF. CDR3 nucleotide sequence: TGTGCCAGCAGGACAGGGGGCGTTACTTTGTCGGGCGAGCAGTACTTC.

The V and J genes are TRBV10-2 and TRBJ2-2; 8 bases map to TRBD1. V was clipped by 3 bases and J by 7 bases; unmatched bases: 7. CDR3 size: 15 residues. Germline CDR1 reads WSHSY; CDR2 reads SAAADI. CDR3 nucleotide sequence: TGCGCCAGCAGTGACCTGGACAGGGTTGGCGGGGAGCTGTTTTTT. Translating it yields CASSDLDRVGGELFF.

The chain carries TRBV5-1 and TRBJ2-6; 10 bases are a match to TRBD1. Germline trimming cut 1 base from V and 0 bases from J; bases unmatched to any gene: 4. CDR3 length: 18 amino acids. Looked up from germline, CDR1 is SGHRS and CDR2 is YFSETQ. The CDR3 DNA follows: TGCGCCAGCAGCTTGTTGGGACAGGGGACCTCTGGGGCCAACGTCCTGACTTTC. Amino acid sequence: CASSLLGQGTSGANVLTF.

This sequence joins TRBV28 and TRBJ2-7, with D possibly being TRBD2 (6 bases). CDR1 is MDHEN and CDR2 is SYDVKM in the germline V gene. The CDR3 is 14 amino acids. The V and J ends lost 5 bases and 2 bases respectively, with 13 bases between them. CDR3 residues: CASSPRRETYEQYF. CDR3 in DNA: TGTGCCAGCAGTCCAAGGCGGGAAACCTACGAGCAGTACTTC.

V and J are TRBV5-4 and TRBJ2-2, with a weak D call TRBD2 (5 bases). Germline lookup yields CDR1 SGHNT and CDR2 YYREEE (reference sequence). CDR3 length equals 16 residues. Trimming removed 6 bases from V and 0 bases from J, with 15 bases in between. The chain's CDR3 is CASTSGGNTNTGELFF. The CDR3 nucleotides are TGTGCCAGCACCTCCGGAGGTAATACGAACACCGGGGAGCTGTTTTTT.

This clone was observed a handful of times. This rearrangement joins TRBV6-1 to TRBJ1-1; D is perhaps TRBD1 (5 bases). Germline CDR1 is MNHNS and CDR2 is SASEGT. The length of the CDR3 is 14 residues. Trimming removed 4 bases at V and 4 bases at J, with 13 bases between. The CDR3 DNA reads TGTGCCAGCAGTGCCTTCAGACAGATCACTGAAGCTTTCTTT. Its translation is CASSAFRQITEAFF.

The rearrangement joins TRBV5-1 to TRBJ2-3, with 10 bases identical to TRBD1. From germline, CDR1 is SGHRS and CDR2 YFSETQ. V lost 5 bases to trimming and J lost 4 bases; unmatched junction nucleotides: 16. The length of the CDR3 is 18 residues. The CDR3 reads CASRHPGQGSGGPDTQYF. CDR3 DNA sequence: TGCGCCAGCAGACATCCGGGACAGGGGAGCGGGGGCCCAGATACGCAGTATTTT.

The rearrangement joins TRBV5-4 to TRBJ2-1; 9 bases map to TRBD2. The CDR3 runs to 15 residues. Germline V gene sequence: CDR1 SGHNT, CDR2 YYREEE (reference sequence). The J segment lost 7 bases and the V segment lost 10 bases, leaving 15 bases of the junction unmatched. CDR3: CAPSVLAGGQNEQFF. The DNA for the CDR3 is TGTGCCCCCAGCGTTCTCGCGGGGGGGCAGAATGAGCAGTTCTTC.